Below are 5 T cell receptor beta chains sequenced from a single sample in a study of shared clonotypes between healthy human individuals. Terminally differentiated effector memory CD45RA+ cells were excluded by CCR7 positive selection of CD45RO-negative cells. Profiled with immunoSEQ multiplex PCR; TCRdb holds only in-frame clones, not every one. The table shows millions of clones, with under 95% occurring only once. The sample consisted of naive CD8+ T cells from PBMCs. Receptors originate from a man younger than 35 in good health. Some clones in this sample may be carry-over from other donors' samples.

This clone has a single count. This chain links TRBV27 with TRBJ2-1; 9 nucleotides agree with TRBD2. There are 14 residues in the CDR3. Unmatched junction bases numbered 10, after V lost 8 bases and J lost 8 bases. CDR1 is MNHEY, CDR2 SMNVEV, per germline (reference sequence). CDR3 sequence: CASHNGLAYHEQFF. The CDR3 nucleotides are TGTGCCAGCCACAACGGACTAGCGTATCATGAGCAGTTCTTC.

J is TRBJ2-7 and V is TRBV28, with D perhaps matching TRBD2 (6 bases). Germline V gene lookup returns CDR1 MDHEN and CDR2 SYDVKM. This CDR3 is 15 amino acids long. V was pared by 5 bases and J by 4 bases, with 18 bases between. The CDR3 nucleotides read TGTGCCAGCAGTCCCCCCGCGGGACGGGAGTACGAGCAGTACTTC. Translating gives CASSPPAGREYEQYF.

In nucleotides, the CDR3 is TGCGCCAGCAGCCACCCCCTAGTAGGGGAGTCAGGCGAGCAGTACTTC. It is translated as CASSHPLVGESGEQYF. The V call is TRBV4-1, the J call TRBJ2-7, with D perhaps being TRBD1 or TRBD2 (5 bases each). The CDR3 totals 16 residues. Germline V gene data show CDR1 as MGHRA and CDR2 as YSYEKL. V lost 3 bases, J lost 6 bases, and 21 bases lay in between.

The CDR3 spells CASSQVLGGVRNTIYF. The DNA for the CDR3 is TGCGCCAGCAGCCAAGTTTTGGGAGGGGTTCGAAACACCATATATTTT. V usage is TRBV4-3 and J usage is TRBJ1-3; weak D call: TRBD1 (5 bases). Germline assignment: CDR1 LGHNA and CDR2 YSLEER. CDR3 length equals 16 residues. Trimming pared 1 base from V and 5 bases from J, leaving 15 bases between.

The V call is TRBV19, the J call TRBJ1-2, with 9 bases that match TRBD1. This CDR3 has 14 residues. The germline V gene has CDR1 LNHDA and CDR2 SQIVND (reference sequence). V trimming: 8 bases; J trimming: 4 bases; junction bases outside the gene matches: 8. The CDR3 coding sequence is TGTGCCAGTGAATCGACAGGGGGTCTCTATGGCTACACCTTC. Its translation: CASESTGGLYGYTF.